The clone carrying this TCR beta chain was recorded many times. One entry per CDR3 protein, called by TCRdb with MiXCR from the RACE reads. The top ten clones hold about 2.5% of a sample with some 360,000 distinct CDR3 sequences, around 5.5% of them seen once. V shed 5 bases, J shed 7 bases, and the junction held 14 bases outside the gene matches. This CDR3 comprises 16 residues. Germline V gene sequence: CDR1 MNHEY, CDR2 SVGAGI. The sample's time point: pre-sensitization, week 0. Treatment meaning: therapeutic diphenylcyclopropenone sensitization with weekly scalp DPC. Patients had alopecia, were aged 18 to 70, and were not pregnant. The authors extracted total RNA from unfractionated whole blood. The sample belongs to a study of human T cells and chemical hapten exposure. In the study overall: Small pooled library volume differences chiefly drove per-sample TCR yield variation.

Specimen: whole blood, collected in connection with sensitization to the hapten diphenylcyclopropenone (DPC). This clonotype originated in a woman between 45 and 65 years old with alopecia areata. Some clones in this sample may be carry-over from other donors' samples. The gene calls are TRBV6-5 and TRBJ2-7; 10 bases fit TRBD2. CDR3 loop: CASSPIYTAGGEEQYF. DNA of the CDR3: TGTGCCAGCAGTCCAATATATACAGCGGGAGGGGAGGAGCAGTACTTC.